This entry lists 20 T cell receptor beta chains sequenced from one sample in a study of T-cell memory formation after mild COVID-19. Using its own MiXCR run on the 5' RACE reads, TCRdb lists one record per CDR3 protein. The profile shows around 80,000 distinct CDR3 sequences, 11% to 15% of them singletons. Sequencing was carried out using PBMCs or a T cell subset sorted from them (not recorded which). These receptors were taken from an adult woman who had mild COVID-19 (a few samples of this study predate the infection). Cell type and time point are not known.

This rearrangement joins TRBV7-9 to TRBJ2-2; weak D call: TRBD2 (6 bases). V dropped 4 bases and J dropped 6 bases, with 15 bases sitting between them. The CDR3 extends over 15 amino acids. Germline V CDR1 and CDR2: SEHNR, FQNEAQ (reference sequence). The CDR3 spells CASSSPGGVAGELFF. In DNA, the CDR3 is TGTGCCAGCAGCTCCCCTGGCGGGGTAGCCGGGGAGCTGTTTTTT.

The genes are TRBV7-9 and TRBJ1-5; TRBD1 matches 10 bases. Germline V lookup: CDR1 SEHNR, CDR2 FQNEAQ (reference sequence). The V segment lost 5 bases and the J segment 1 base; nucleotides outside the gene matches: 5. The CDR3 is made up of 16 amino acids. The CDR3 DNA reads TGTGCCAGCAGCCGGTCGGACAGGGGGAGCAATCAGCCCCAGCATTTT. Its translation: CASSRSDRGSNQPQHF.

This chain links TRBV23-1 with TRBJ2-7; the D is unclear. TRBV23-1 is sorted into the ORF group, with uncertain function. This CDR3 comprises 11 residues. Deletions cut 3 bases from V and 5 bases from J, with 5 bases between. As DNA, the CDR3 is TGCGCCAGCAGTCATACCCACGAGCAGTACTTC. This gives the protein CASSHTHEQYF.

This clonotype was detected a few times. The chain employs TRBV30 and TRBJ2-2; 7 bases are a match to TRBD1. The CDR3 consists of 15 residues. Germline-derived CDR1 and CDR2 are GTSNPN and SVGIG (reference sequence). J gave up 3 bases and V 0 bases, and 4 bases lay outside the gene matches. CDR3: CAWSVPGTDTGELFF. The CDR3 coding sequence is TGTGCCTGGAGTGTTCCGGGGACAGACACCGGGGAGCTGTTTTTT.

V is TRBV11-2 and J is TRBJ2-7; 9 bases match TRBD1. With V trimmed by 5 bases and J by 6 bases, 5 bases remained unmatched. The germline V gene has CDR1 SGHAT and CDR2 FQNNGV. The CDR3 extends over 13 amino acids. CDR3 coding DNA: TGTGCCAGCAGCCCCGACAGGGGGGCCGAGCAGTACTTC. This translates into CASSPDRGAEQYF.

This clonotype occurred a few times. The chain combines TRBV5-5 with TRBJ1-1; D call uncertain. In germline, CDR1 is SGHKS, CDR2 YYEKEE (reference sequence). Trimming took 1 base from V and 4 from J, leaving 11 bases between them. The CDR3 covers 14 residues. As DNA, the CDR3 is TGTGCCAGCAGCTTGACGGTGCGGAGCACTGAAGCTTTCTTT. This sequence encodes CASSLTVRSTEAFF.

This sequence joins TRBV15 and TRBJ2-5; 8 positions agree with TRBD1. The V segment lost 1 base and the J segment 2 bases; nucleotides outside the gene matches: 3. Germline V CDR1 and CDR2: LNHNV, YYDKDF (reference sequence). CDR3 length: 15 amino acids. CDR3 bases: TGTGCCACCAGCAGAGTCTACAGGGGGCAAGAGACCCAGTACTTC. It translates to CATSRVYRGQETQYF.

This clonotype has at least ten counts. The CDR3 sequence is CASTSETGEVEQYF. The CDR3 nucleotides are TGTGCCAGCACCTCGGAGACAGGGGAAGTCGAGCAGTACTTC. This chain connects TRBV7-9 to TRBJ2-7, with 8 bases aligning to TRBD1. Looked up from germline, CDR1 is SEHNR and CDR2 is FQNEAQ (reference sequence). The V and J ends lost 7 bases and 6 bases, in that order; junction bases with no gene match: 11. The CDR3 has 14 residues.

The genes are TRBV12-3 or TRBV12-4 and TRBJ1-4; D perhaps matches TRBD1 (5 bases). CDR3 length: 16 residues. V shed 5 bases and J shed 7 bases, with 20 bases lying between them. In DNA form, the CDR3 reads TGTGCCAGCAGTCCGGACGGGGACGGGTCGATTGAAAAACTGTTTTTT. This encodes CASSPDGDGSIEKLFF.

This chain uses TRBV6-5 with TRBJ2-7; possible D gene TRBD2, 6 bases. The V end lost 5 bases, the J end lost 3 bases, and 14 bases lay between the germline ends. The CDR3 contains 14 residues. The germline gives CDR1 MNHEY, CDR2 SVGAGI. The CDR3 nucleotides read TGTGCCAGCAGTCCTAATGGCGGGGTCTACGAGCAGTACTTC. Protein product: CASSPNGGVYEQYF.

This sequence joins TRBV7-9 and TRBJ2-5, with 8 bases aligning to TRBD1. The CDR3 loop spans 14 amino acids. V lost 2 bases and J lost 5; bases outside the gene matches: 4. CDR1 and CDR2 from the germline V gene are SEHNR and FQNEAQ (reference sequence). As DNA, the CDR3 is TGTGCCAGCAGCTTATGGGACAGGTTGGAGACCCAGTACTTC. This encodes CASSLWDRLETQYF.

This clonotype was seen a few times. This sequence joins TRBV12-3 or TRBV12-4 and TRBJ1-1; no clear D gene. V was pared by 7 bases and J by 4 bases, with 16 bases between. CDR3 size: 14 residues. The CDR3 DNA sequence: TGTGCCAGCACCACGCTCCCCGGGTCCACTGAAGCTTTCTTT. Translated: CASTTLPGSTEAFF.

In this sample, this clonotype turned up a few times. The chain recombines TRBV7-9 with TRBJ1-4; the match to TRBD1 covers 7 bases. Trimming at V came to 5 bases and at J to 7 bases, leaving 16 bases not matched to a gene. Per the germline V gene, CDR1 is SEHNR and CDR2 is FQNEAQ (reference sequence). The CDR3 sequence is 17 residues long. Here the CDR3 DNA reads TGTGCCAGCAGCCCCACCAATACAGGGGTTGGCGGTGAAAAACTGTTTTTT. Protein product: CASSPTNTGVGGEKLFF.

The chain links TRBV29-1 to TRBJ2-7, with D possibly matching TRBD1 (6 bases). Trimming removed 2 bases at V and 1 base at J, with 15 bases between. This CDR3 comprises 15 residues. CDR1 is SQVTM and CDR2 is ANQGSEA in the germline V gene. The CDR3 sequence: CSVEFLERGSYEQYF. CDR3 nucleotide sequence: TGCAGCGTTGAATTCTTAGAAAGGGGGTCCTACGAGCAGTACTTC.

Only one count was recorded for this clonotype. The chain uses TRBV6-6 and TRBJ2-5, with TRBD2 matching 7 bases. The CDR3 is 17 residues long. CDR1 is MNHNY, CDR2 SVGAGI, per germline (reference sequence). J was trimmed by 2 bases and V by 0 bases; bases with no gene match: 9. The CDR3, as DNA: TGTGCCAGCAGTTACTCGCCCTTTGAGCGGGGACAAGAGACCCAGTACTTC. Protein: CASSYSPFERGQETQYF.

This chain joins TRBV7-9 and TRBJ2-2; D uncertain. Trimming removed 5 bases from V and 4 bases from J, with 11 bases in between. This CDR3 comprises 14 residues. Looked up from germline, CDR1 is SEHNR and CDR2 is FQNEAQ (reference sequence). CDR3 bases: TGTGCCAGCAGCCACCGGGTCCCCACCGGGGAGCTGTTTTTT. Translation gives CASSHRVPTGELFF.

CDR3 sequence reads: CASSRGTSGGLNTGELFF. The CDR3 nucleotides are TGCGCCAGCAGCCGGGGGACTAGCGGGGGCCTGAACACCGGGGAGCTGTTTTTT. V usage is TRBV5-1 and J usage is TRBJ2-2; 14 bases align to TRBD2. The CDR3 extends over 18 amino acids. The junction had 6 bases not matched to a gene; V was cut back by 4 bases and J by 1 base. Germline V CDR1 and CDR2: SGHRS, YFSETQ.

The chain recombines TRBV7-6 with TRBJ2-1; a weak D match, TRBD1 (5 bases). The germline CDR1 and CDR2 sequences are SGHVS and FNYEAQ. This CDR3 comprises 17 residues. Trimming shortened V by 3 bases and J by 6 bases, and 21 bases separated the two germline ends. CDR3 region: CASSFAWGGRVLNEQFF. The CDR3 DNA sequence: TGTGCCAGCAGCTTCGCTTGGGGCGGCAGGGTTCTCAATGAGCAGTTCTTC.

This clonotype was recorded a few times. The CDR3 loop reads CAWSPGLAGSADTQYF. The DNA of the CDR3 is TGTGCCTGGAGCCCGGGACTAGCGGGATCAGCAGATACGCAGTATTTT. V and J are TRBV30 and TRBJ2-3; 13 nucleotides line up with TRBD2. This CDR3 is 16 amino acids long. From germline, CDR1 is GTSNPN and CDR2 SVGIG (reference sequence). Trimming cost V 3 bases and J 4 bases; bases outside gene matches: 7.

This clonotype occurred a few times. The chain links TRBV15 to TRBJ2-3, with TRBD2 as a possible D gene (5 bases). V was cut by 2 bases and J by 2 bases, with 11 bases left in between. The CDR3 extends over 15 amino acids. Germline V CDR1 and CDR2: LNHNV, YYDKDF (reference sequence). The CDR3 nucleotides read TGTGCCACCAGCAGATTGGGGAGTCCCACAGATACGCAGTATTTT. Translating gives CATSRLGSPTDTQYF.